The 3 T cell receptor beta chains presented below share a single source sample, sequenced in a study of blood T cells in healthy people across ages. A second about 6 to 11 cycle PCR used barcoded and J-beta primers. TCRdb analysed the 5' RACE reads with MiXCR anew, one entry per CDR3 protein. The table has about 1 million distinct CDR3 sequences, 20% to 25% seen once. This same sample was also part of a study on T cells of mothers and their children.

Sequencing input: blood. Receptors originate from a girl aged 2-10 years in good health.

This clonotype appeared a single time. The J gene is TRBJ2-3, the V gene TRBV10-3; 9 nucleotides line up with TRBD2. CDR1 is ENHRY and CDR2 is SYGVKD in the germline V gene. The CDR3 length is 17 residues. J gave up 5 bases and V 3 bases, and 12 bases lay outside the gene matches. Here the CDR3 DNA reads TGTGCCATCAGTGATCCCCAGCTAGCGGGACTTGAAGATACGCAGTATTTT. Protein product: CAISDPQLAGLEDTQYF.

Concerning this clonotype itself: A junction end diverges from the germline sequence, so it may reflect a read error. The chain links TRBV7-3 to TRBJ2-3; 7 nucleotides align to TRBD2. Germline CDR1 SGHTA, CDR2 FQGTGA. The CDR3 contains 14 residues. For the CDR3, the DNA is TGCGCCAGCAGCCCTGGCGGGGGTGGTGATACGCAGTATTTT. Its translation: CASSPGGGGDTQYF. The whole variable domain, filled in from reference TRBV7-3 and TRBJ2-3, reads GAGVSQTPSNKVTEKGKYVELRCDPISGHTALYWYRQSLGQGPEFLIYFQGTGAADDSGLPNDRFFAVRPEGSVSTLKIQRTERGDSAVYLCASSPGGGGDTQYFGPGTRLTVL.

The rearrangement uses TRBV6-6 and TRBJ1-3; no clear D gene. From germline, CDR1 is MNHNY and CDR2 SVGAGI (reference sequence). The CDR3 extends over 15 amino acids. V lost 0 bases, J lost 0 bases, and 6 bases lay in between. CDR3 loop: CASSYSVISGNTIYF. The CDR3 DNA reads as TGTGCCAGCAGTTACTCCGTTATCTCTGGAAACACCATATATTTT.